One and the same sample provided the 17 T cell receptor beta chains below, sequenced in a study of post-analysis software for immune sequencing data. Points from the study as a whole: Five or six TRBV segments (TRBV5-6, TRBV5-1 and TRBV20-1 among them) occurred more frequently in patients than in controls.

Built from TCR beta cDNA, the libraries had unique molecular identifiers in them. TCRdb processed the PCR reads anew with MiXCR; each CDR3 protein has one entry. The data hold over 700,000 distinct CDR3 sequences, with less than 35% observed a single time. No antigen has been assigned to these receptors. The sample consisted of blood. The receptor set was obtained from a girl aged 10 to 17 with multiple sclerosis.

This clonotype came up once. The chain couples TRBV12-3 or TRBV12-4 to TRBJ1-5, with D tentatively TRBD1 (5 bases). The V and J ends lost 2 bases and 7 bases respectively, with 12 bases between them. The CDR3 length is 14 residues. The CDR3 sequence is CASSLIGGLQPQHF. In DNA form, the CDR3 reads TGTGCCAGCAGTTTAATCGGGGGACTACAGCCCCAGCATTTT.

The genes are TRBV9 and TRBJ2-4, with D possibly being TRBD2 (5 bases). V lost 3 bases and J 6 bases, leaving 13 bases between the germline ends. The CDR3 has 14 residues. Germline CDR1 is SGDLS and CDR2 is YYNGEE. CDR3 in amino acids: CASSARGNPNIQYF. CDR3 DNA: TGTGCCAGCAGCGCCCGAGGGAACCCAAACATTCAGTACTTC.

The V and J genes are TRBV20-1 and TRBJ2-7, with 9 bases lining up with TRBD2. Germline-derived CDR1 and CDR2 are DFQATT and SNEGSKA (reference sequence). J gave up 3 bases and V 3 bases, and 9 bases lay outside the gene matches. The length of the CDR3 is 15 residues. CDR3 in amino acids: CSASEPGRGGYEQYF. Written as DNA, the CDR3 is TGCAGTGCTAGCGAACCTGGGCGGGGGGGCTACGAGCAGTACTTC.

The chain has TRBV27 and TRBJ1-5, with 8 bases that match TRBD1. The ends lost 6 bases at V and 6 bases at J; junction bases unmatched: 10. Germline V gene data show CDR1 as MNHEY and CDR2 as SMNVEV (reference sequence). The CDR3 loop spans 15 amino acids. CDR3 amino acids: CASSPRGLNGQPQHF. The CDR3 nucleotides are TGTGCCAGCAGCCCCAGGGGGCTGAACGGTCAGCCCCAGCATTTT.

The chain recombines TRBV7-4 with TRBJ1-4; 7 nucleotides agree with TRBD1. The V gene end was trimmed by 4 bases and the J gene end by 8 bases; junction bases not matched to a gene: 10. The CDR3 contains 15 residues. Per the germline V gene, CDR1 is SGHVT and CDR2 is SQSDAQ. This CDR3 is CASSSRQGGGEKLFF. In DNA form, the CDR3 reads TGTGCCAGCAGCTCCCGACAGGGAGGTGGGGAAAAACTGTTTTTT.

The chain combines TRBV20-1 with TRBJ2-7; D not resolved. In germline, CDR1 is DFQATT, CDR2 SNEGSKA (reference sequence). Trimming shortened V by 3 bases and J by 0 bases, and 6 bases separated the two germline ends. The CDR3 totals 12 residues. The CDR3 DNA reads TGCAGTGCTAGCGGGCACTCCTACGAGCAGTACTTC. It encodes CSASGHSYEQYF.

The chain couples TRBV20-1 to TRBJ2-3; D gene uncertain. CDR3 length equals 13 residues. Deletions cut 8 bases from V and 3 bases from J, with 15 bases between. Germline V gene data show CDR1 as DFQATT and CDR2 as SNEGSKA (reference sequence). Here the CDR3 reads CSTLSFGTDTQYF. Here the CDR3 DNA reads TGCAGTACTTTAAGCTTCGGGACAGATACGCAGTATTTT.

The chain couples TRBV28 to TRBJ2-7; D may match TRBD1 or TRBD2 (5 bases each). The length of the CDR3 is 17 residues. The germline V and J ends were trimmed by 7 bases and 3 bases, with 25 bases remaining between them. The germline V gene encodes CDR1 MDHEN and CDR2 SYDVKM. CDR3 region: CASKGLIGDGTYYEQYF. The CDR3 DNA is TGTGCCAGCAAGGGTCTGATAGGGGACGGAACTTACTACGAGCAGTACTTC.

The chain recombines TRBV5-5 with TRBJ1-1, with D unresolved. The length of the CDR3 is 14 residues. The V and J ends lost 2 bases and 1 base respectively, with 9 bases between them. The germline V gene encodes CDR1 SGHKS and CDR2 YYEKEE (reference sequence). The CDR3 loop reads CASSLAAQNTEAFF. For the CDR3, the DNA is TGTGCCAGCAGCTTAGCAGCCCAGAACACTGAAGCTTTCTTT.

The chain couples TRBV7-9 to TRBJ2-5; weak D call: TRBD1 (6 bases). The V and J ends lost 7 bases and 11 bases respectively, with 26 bases between them. This CDR3 is 15 amino acids long. Germline values: CDR1 SEHNR, CDR2 FQNEAQ (reference sequence). CDR3 region: CASNSDQQGSYGQYF. Here the CDR3 DNA reads TGTGCCAGCAACTCGGATCAACAGGGTTCCTACGGGCAGTACTTC.

CDR3: CASSYPGGSSYNEQFF. The CDR3 DNA reads TGTGCCAGCAGTTACCCAGGCGGGAGCTCCTACAATGAGCAGTTCTTC. J is TRBJ2-1 and V is TRBV6-2 or TRBV6-3; 7 bases match TRBD2. Trimming cost V 2 bases and J 0 bases; bases outside gene matches: 4. From germline, CDR1 is MNHEY and CDR2 SVGEGT. This CDR3 is 16 amino acids long.

The chain employs TRBV20-1 and TRBJ2-1; 12 nucleotides agree with TRBD2. V lost 3 bases to trimming and J lost 7 bases; unmatched junction nucleotides: 16. This CDR3 is 18 amino acids long. The germline V gene encodes CDR1 DFQATT and CDR2 SNEGSKA (reference sequence). In nucleotides, the CDR3 is TGCAGTGCTAGTCACGCGACTAGCGGGGGCCTACGGGGGAATGAGCAGTTCTTC. Protein product: CSASHATSGGLRGNEQFF.

CDR3 DNA: TGTGCCAGCAGCCGACGGGGGAGCTTCAATGAGCAGTTCTTC. Translating gives CASSRRGSFNEQFF. The chain couples TRBV6-6 to TRBJ2-1; D is perhaps TRBD2 (6 bases). This CDR3 has 14 amino acids. Germline V lookup: CDR1 MNHNY, CDR2 SVGAGI (reference sequence). Trimming shortened V by 6 bases and J by 6 bases, and 15 bases separated the two germline ends.

In this sample, this clonotype turned up a few times. The chain uses TRBV27 and TRBJ2-7; the D gene is possibly TRBD1 (5 bases). CDR3 size: 16 residues. Germline V gene data show CDR1 as MNHEY and CDR2 as SMNVEV (reference sequence). Trimming left V 0 bases short and J 4 bases short, with 16 bases between. The CDR3 spells CASSLSSRAWIYEQYF. In DNA, the CDR3 is TGTGCCAGCAGTTTATCGTCCAGGGCTTGGATTTACGAGCAGTACTTC.

There are a few counts of this clonotype. V gene TRBV7-8 combines with J gene TRBJ2-3; D might be TRBD1 (6 bases). CDR1 SGHVS and CDR2 FQNEAQ come from the germline V gene. The CDR3 consists of 16 residues. The V gene lost 2 bases and the J gene lost 1 base, with 13 bases spanning the gap. The CDR3 coding sequence is TGTGCCAGCAGCTTATGGGGAGAGGGGGGCACAGATACGCAGTATTTT. Its translation is CASSLWGEGGTDTQYF.

The CDR3 protein is CSAPGATGANVLTF. The CDR3 DNA reads TGCAGTGCACCAGGGGCCACTGGGGCCAACGTCCTGACTTTC. V is TRBV20-1 and J is TRBJ2-6; D perhaps matches TRBD1 (6 bases). CDR1 and CDR2 (germline): DFQATT, SNEGSKA (reference sequence). CDR3 length: 14 amino acids. V lost 6 bases, J lost 2 bases, and 11 bases lay in between.

The gene calls are TRBV5-1 and TRBJ2-1; no definite D call. This CDR3 spans 16 amino acids. V lost 0 bases and J lost 0, with 10 bases in between. CDR1 is SGHRS, CDR2 YFSETQ, per germline. The CDR3 is CASSLGRMSSYNEQFF. As DNA, the CDR3 is TGCGCCAGCAGCTTGGGTCGGATGAGCTCCTACAATGAGCAGTTCTTC.